Included here is one T cell receptor beta chain sequence, with context. Its specificity is not known. These data come from a study of cytomegalovirus exposure and HLA in healthy donors. Overall study findings and caveats: Sequencing likely caused a cluster of highly shared sequence variants.

Despite likely unrecorded immune exposures, the donors were nominally healthy at the time of sampling. The CDR3 spans 15 residues. Germline trimming cut 6 bases from V and 3 bases from J; bases unmatched to any gene: 10. Germline V gene lookup returns CDR1 MNHEY and CDR2 SVGAGI. The primer mix had 60 Vbeta and 13 Jbeta primers. The repertoire was sequenced with immunoSEQ multiplex PCR; TCRdb's copy has only in-frame clones and lacks some. There are some 85,000 clones in the sample; around 85% occur only once, and roughly 2% lies in the top ten. This receptor was obtained from a man in his late teens or twenties in good health and CMV-seronegative. Sequences were obtained from PBMCs. The V call is TRBV6-5, the J call TRBJ1-2; 7 nucleotides line up with TRBD1. The CDR3 is CASRTKGAGDYGYTF. The CDR3, as DNA: TGTGCCAGCAGAACGAAGGGGGCCGGGGACTATGGCTACACCTTC.